This T cell receptor (beta chain) was captured by sequencing in a study of T cell responses to AZD1222 COVID-19 vaccine. Sequencing was performed with immunoSEQ multiplex PCR; in TCRdb, only in-frame clones are kept and a portion is missing. Here the sample spans under 200,000 clones, over 85% being singletons. Note on this clone: Its matching antigen is unknown.

Germline loops: CDR1 MNHEY, CDR2 SVGAGI. The CDR3 extends over 13 amino acids. V trimming: 0 bases; J trimming: 8 bases; junction bases outside the gene matches: 3. Study-level points and caveats: Reportedly, nearly half of unique spike TCRs recognized epitopes outside B.1.351/B.1.1.7 mutations. Scientists sampled the repertoires only once the peak T cell response had passed. Increases in Spike-specific TCR breadth and depth were seen after two AZD1222 doses. White British ancestry dominated among donors, who included more females, and clonal diversity was possibly underestimated.

This chain joins TRBV6-5 and TRBJ1-2; 7 bases map to TRBD1. This receptor was obtained from an adult in good health. The source material was peripheral blood, sampled on day 0 of AZD1222 vaccination. CDR3 sequence: CASSYSQGSGYTF. CDR3 in DNA: TGTGCCAGCAGTTACTCACAGGGGAGCGGCTACACCTTC.